The rows below give T cell receptor beta chains drawn from one sample of a study of control samples from healthy donors and cancer patients. TCRdb's copy holds only in-frame clones and misses some; the assay was immunoSEQ multiplex PCR. In the table there are roughly 76,000 clones, approximately 93% of which are singletons. Sample: PBMCs. These receptor sequences come from a woman aged 40 to 49 with lung cancer. Both conserved end residues are part of each CDR3. The order of the fields is V gene, D gene, clone size, J gene, CDR3 protein, CDR3 DNA. A D gene is named only where the DNA matches it firmly. Clone size appears in some rows only: once, few, many, or a class for an expanded clone.

TRBV27	NA	NA	TRBJ1-1	CASSSLPMGTEAFF	TGTGCCAGCAGTTCACTGCCGATGGGGACTGAAGCTTTCTTT
TRBV29-1	NA	NA	TRBJ2-3	CSSESGAYDTQYF	TGCAGCTCCGAATCAGGAGCCTACGATACGCAGTATTTT
TRBV28	NA	NA	TRBJ1-4	CASSFRGPTNEKLFF	TGTGCCAGCAGTTTTCGGGGCCCAACTAATGAAAAACTGTTTTTT
TRBV14	TRBD2	NA	TRBJ2-3	CASSHLAGVASTDTQYF	TGTGCCAGCAGCCACCTAGCGGGGGTGGCTAGCACAGATACGCAGTATTTT
TRBV7-2	TRBD2	NA	TRBJ2-2	CASSLALLAGGPPGELFF	TGTGCCAGCAGCTTAGCCCTACTAGCGGGGGGGCCCCCCGGGGAGCTGTTTTTT
TRBV7-2	NA	NA	TRBJ2-7	CASSAGRTSSYEQYF	TGTGCCAGCAGCGCCGGACGTACCAGCTCCTACGAGCAGTACTTC
TRBV6-5	TRBD1	NA	TRBJ2-7	CASSRQGSSYEQYF	TGTGCCAGCAGTAGACAGGGGAGCTCCTACGAGCAGTACTTC
TRBV10-3	NA	NA	TRBJ2-7	CAITGGGGEAGRYYEQYF	TGTGCCATCACGGGGGGAGGGGGTGAAGCGGGGAGATACTACGAGCAGTACTTC
TRBV6-5	NA	once	TRBJ2-5	CASRETGEKETQYF	TGTGCCAGCAGGGAGACCGGAGAAAAAGAGACCCAGTACTTC
TRBV6-5	TRBD2	NA	TRBJ2-3	CATFRGDRTDTQYF	TGTGCCACCTTCCGGGGGGACCGCACAGATACGCAGTATTTT
TRBV5-4	NA	NA	TRBJ2-3	CASSGRTGSTDTQYF	TGTGCCAGCAGCGGGAGGACTGGGAGCACAGATACGCAGTATTTT
TRBV4-1	NA	NA	TRBJ1-4	CASSQDQGLWEKLFF	TGCGCCAGCAGCCAAGATCAGGGTCTTTGGGAAAAACTGTTTTTT
TRBV18	NA	NA	TRBJ1-5	CASSPWGGTENQPQHF	TGTGCCAGCTCACCTTGGGGCGGGACGGAAAATCAGCCCCAGCATTTT
TRBV19	NA	NA	TRBJ1-1	CASIGTLGGNTEAFF	TGTGCCAGTATCGGGACCCTAGGTGGGAACACTGAAGCTTTCTTT
TRBV5-1	NA	NA	TRBJ1-4	CASSFEGSNEKLFF	TGCGCCAGCAGCTTTGAGGGCTCTAATGAAAAACTGTTTTTT
TRBV4-1	NA	NA	TRBJ1-2	CASSQATVAYGYTF	TGCGCCAGCAGCCAGGCGACAGTCGCCTATGGCTACACCTTC